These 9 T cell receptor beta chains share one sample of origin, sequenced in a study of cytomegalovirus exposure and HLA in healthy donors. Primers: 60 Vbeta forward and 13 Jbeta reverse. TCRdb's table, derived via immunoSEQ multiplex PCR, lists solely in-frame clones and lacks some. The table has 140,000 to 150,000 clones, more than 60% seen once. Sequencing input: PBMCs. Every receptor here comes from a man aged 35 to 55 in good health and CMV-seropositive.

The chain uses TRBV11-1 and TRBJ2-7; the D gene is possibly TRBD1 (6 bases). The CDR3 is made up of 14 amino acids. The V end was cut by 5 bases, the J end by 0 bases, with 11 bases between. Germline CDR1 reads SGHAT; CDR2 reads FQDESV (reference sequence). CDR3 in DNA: TGTGCCAGCAGCAGATACAGGGACTCCTACGAGCAGTACTTC. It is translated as CASSRYRDSYEQYF. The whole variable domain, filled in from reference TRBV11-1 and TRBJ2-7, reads EAEVAQSPRYKITEKSQAVAFWCDPISGHATLYWYRQILGQGPELLVQFQDESVVDDSQLPKDRFSAERLKGVDSTLKIQPAELGDSAMYLCASSRYRDSYEQYFGPGTRLTVT.

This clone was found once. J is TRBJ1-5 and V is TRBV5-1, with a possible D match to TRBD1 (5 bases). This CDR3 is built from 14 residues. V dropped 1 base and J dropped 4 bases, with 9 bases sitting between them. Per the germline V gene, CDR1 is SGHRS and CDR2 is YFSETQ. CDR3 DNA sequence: TGCGCCAGCAGCTTGAGCGGGGCTAATCAGCCCCAGCATTTT. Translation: CASSLSGANQPQHF.

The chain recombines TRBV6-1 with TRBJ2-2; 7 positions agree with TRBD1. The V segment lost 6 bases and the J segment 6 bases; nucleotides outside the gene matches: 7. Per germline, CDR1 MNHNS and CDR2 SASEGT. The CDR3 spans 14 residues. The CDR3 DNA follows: TGTGCCAGCAGCCCCACCACAGGGGCCGGGGAGCTGTTTTTT. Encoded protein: CASSPTTGAGELFF.

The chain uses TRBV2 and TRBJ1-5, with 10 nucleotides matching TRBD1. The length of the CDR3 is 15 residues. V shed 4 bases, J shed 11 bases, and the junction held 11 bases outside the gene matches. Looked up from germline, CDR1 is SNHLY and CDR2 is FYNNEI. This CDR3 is CASSGEETGGLSQHF. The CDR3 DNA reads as TGTGCCAGCAGTGGGGAGGAGACAGGGGGCTTATCCCAGCATTTT.

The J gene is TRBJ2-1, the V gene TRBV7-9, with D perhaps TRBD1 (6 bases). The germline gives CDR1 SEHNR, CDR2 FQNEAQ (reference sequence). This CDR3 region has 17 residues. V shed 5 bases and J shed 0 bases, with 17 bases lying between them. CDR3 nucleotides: TGTGCCAGCAGCGCGCGGACAGCAAGTAGCTCCTACAATGAGCAGTTCTTC. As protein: CASSARTASSSYNEQFF.

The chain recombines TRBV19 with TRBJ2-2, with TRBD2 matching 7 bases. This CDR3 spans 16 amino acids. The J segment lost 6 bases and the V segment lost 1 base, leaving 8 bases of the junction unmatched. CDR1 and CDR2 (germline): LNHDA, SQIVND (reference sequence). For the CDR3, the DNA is TGTGCCAGTAGTATAGGGGACTACGTGCGGGCCGGGGAGCTGTTTTTT. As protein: CASSIGDYVRAGELFF.

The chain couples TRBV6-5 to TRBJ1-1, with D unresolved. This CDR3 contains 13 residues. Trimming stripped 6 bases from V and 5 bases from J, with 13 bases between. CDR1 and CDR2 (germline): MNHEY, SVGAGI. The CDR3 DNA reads TGTGCCAGCAGCTCGATCAGCGGGACTGAAGCTTTCTTT. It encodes CASSSISGTEAFF.

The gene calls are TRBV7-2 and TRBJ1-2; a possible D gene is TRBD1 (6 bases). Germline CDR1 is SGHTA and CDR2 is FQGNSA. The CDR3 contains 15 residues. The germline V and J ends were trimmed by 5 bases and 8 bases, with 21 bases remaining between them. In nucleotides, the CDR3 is TGTGCCAGCAGCCTATCTTCTTCCCGACAGGAAGGCTACACCTTC. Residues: CASSLSSSRQEGYTF.

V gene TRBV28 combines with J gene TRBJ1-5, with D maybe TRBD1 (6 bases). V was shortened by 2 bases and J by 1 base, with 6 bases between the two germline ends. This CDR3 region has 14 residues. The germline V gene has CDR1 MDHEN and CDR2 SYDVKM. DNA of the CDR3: TGTGCCAGCAGTTTAGGACAGAGCAATCAGCCCCAGCATTTT. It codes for CASSLGQSNQPQHF.